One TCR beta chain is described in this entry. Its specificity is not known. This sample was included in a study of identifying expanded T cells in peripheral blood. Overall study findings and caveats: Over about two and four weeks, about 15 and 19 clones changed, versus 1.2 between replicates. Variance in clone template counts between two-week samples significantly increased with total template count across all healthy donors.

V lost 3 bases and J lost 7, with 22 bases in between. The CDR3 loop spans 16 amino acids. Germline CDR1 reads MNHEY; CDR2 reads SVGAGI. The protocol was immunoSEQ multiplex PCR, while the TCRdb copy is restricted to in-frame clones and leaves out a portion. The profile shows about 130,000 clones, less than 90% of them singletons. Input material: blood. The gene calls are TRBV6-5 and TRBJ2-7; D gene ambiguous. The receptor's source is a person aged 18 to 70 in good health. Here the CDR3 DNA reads TGTGCCAGCAGTTATCCCCGGTCAGGAGCTCCGGGTGAGCAGTACTTC. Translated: CASSYPRSGAPGEQYF.